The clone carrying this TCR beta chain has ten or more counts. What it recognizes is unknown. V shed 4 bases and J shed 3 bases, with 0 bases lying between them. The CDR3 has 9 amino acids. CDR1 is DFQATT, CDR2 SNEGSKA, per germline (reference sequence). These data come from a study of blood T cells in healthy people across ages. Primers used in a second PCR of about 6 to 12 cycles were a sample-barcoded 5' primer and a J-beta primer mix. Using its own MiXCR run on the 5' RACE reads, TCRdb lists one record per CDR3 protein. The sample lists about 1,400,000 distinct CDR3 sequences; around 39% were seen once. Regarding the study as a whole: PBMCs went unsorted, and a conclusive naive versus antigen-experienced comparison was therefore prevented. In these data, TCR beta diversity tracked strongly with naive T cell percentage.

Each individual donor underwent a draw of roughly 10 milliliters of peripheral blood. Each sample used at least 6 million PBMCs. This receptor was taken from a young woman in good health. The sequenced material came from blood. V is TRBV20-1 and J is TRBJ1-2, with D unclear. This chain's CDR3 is CSANYGYTF. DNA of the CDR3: TGCAGTGCTAACTATGGCTACACCTTC.